The 31 T cell receptor beta chains given below trace back to one sample, sequenced in a study of blood T cell repertoires in COVID-19. Generated by immunoSEQ multiplex PCR, the TCRdb table keeps only in-frame clones and is missing some. The sample yields roughly 440,000 clones, roughly 88% seen once. Sequencing input: peripheral blood. The receptors were sampled from a woman in her fifties or sixties with COVID-19, enrolled during active disease.

The rearrangement uses TRBV6-5 and TRBJ1-5, with 7 bases aligning to TRBD1. The V and J ends lost 7 bases and 1 base, in that order; junction bases with no gene match: 7. Germline V gene data show CDR1 as MNHEY and CDR2 as SVGAGI. This CDR3 is built from 15 residues. The CDR3 DNA follows: TGTGCCAGCAAGGGACGGGACAGAAGCAATCAGCCCCAGCATTTT. Its protein product is CASKGRDRSNQPQHF.

This chain joins TRBV27 and TRBJ2-7; no clear D. Per the germline V gene, CDR1 is MNHEY and CDR2 is SMNVEV (reference sequence). The CDR3 spans 18 residues. The V and J ends lost 2 bases and 3 bases respectively, with 23 bases between them. The CDR3 DNA sequence: TGTGCCAGCAGTTTAAATGGCCCACAAGTAGCTCTAGACTACGAGCAGTACTTC. Translated: CASSLNGPQVALDYEQYF.

V is TRBV2 and J is TRBJ2-7; 7 bases align to TRBD2. The CDR3 is 14 residues long. Germline V gene lookup returns CDR1 SNHLY and CDR2 FYNNEI. The V and J ends lost 7 bases and 0 bases, in that order; junction bases with no gene match: 6. CDR3 sequence reads: CASIMASGSYEQYF. The CDR3 nucleotides are TGTGCCAGCATTATGGCTAGCGGCTCCTACGAGCAGTACTTC.

J is TRBJ2-1 and V is TRBV11-2, with no clear D. The CDR3 covers 14 residues. CDR1 SGHAT and CDR2 FQNNGV come from the germline V gene. Trimming cost V 2 bases and J 5 bases, with 10 bases left between them. The CDR3 loop reads CASSLTTLNNEQFF. DNA of the CDR3: TGTGCCAGCAGCTTAACCACATTAAACAATGAGCAGTTCTTC.

This rearrangement joins TRBV29-1 to TRBJ2-1; 8 positions agree with TRBD1. The length of the CDR3 is 15 residues. V shed 4 bases, J shed 3 bases, and the junction held 8 bases outside the gene matches. Germline CDR1 is SQVTM and CDR2 is ANQGSEA. The CDR3 nucleotides are TGCAGCGTTGGGGCGGGGACAGGCGGCTACAATGAGCAGTTCTTC. It specifies CSVGAGTGGYNEQFF.

The chain recombines TRBV4-1 with TRBJ1-5, with 7 bases aligning to TRBD1. The CDR3 runs 16 residues. V gave up 3 bases and J gave up 1 base; unmatched junction bases: 6. Germline CDR1 MGHRA, CDR2 YSYEKL. This chain's CDR3 is CASSQYRGRSNQPQHF. In DNA form, the CDR3 reads TGCGCCAGCAGCCAGTACAGGGGCAGGAGCAATCAGCCCCAGCATTTT.

Turning to this clone: This same CDR3 is encoded by further DNA sequences in the sample. This sequence joins TRBV5-1 and TRBJ1-4; possible D gene TRBD1, 5 bases. V was cut by 8 bases and J by 0 bases, with 8 bases left in between. The CDR3 covers 13 residues. The germline V gene encodes CDR1 SGHRS and CDR2 YFSETQ. CDR3 DNA sequence: TGCGCCAGTACGACAGCAACTAATGAAAAACTGTTTTTT. It specifies CASTTATNEKLFF.

The gene calls are TRBV6-2 or TRBV6-3 and TRBJ1-1, with D perhaps TRBD1 (6 bases). The germline V and J ends were trimmed by 2 bases and 6 bases, with 10 bases remaining between them. Per germline, CDR1 MNHEY and CDR2 SVGEGT. CDR3 length: 13 residues. In DNA, the CDR3 is TGTGCCAGCAGTTACGCACAGGGACCTGAAGCTTTCTTT. It encodes CASSYAQGPEAFF.

V is TRBV27 and J is TRBJ1-5, with D perhaps matching TRBD1 (5 bases). The CDR3 runs to 18 residues. V shed 6 bases and J shed 2 bases, with 23 bases lying between them. Germline V gene lookup returns CDR1 MNHEY and CDR2 SMNVEV (reference sequence). CDR3: CASSPGGGYGDGNQPQHF. In nucleotides, the CDR3 is TGTGCCAGCAGCCCTGGTGGGGGGTACGGGGATGGCAATCAGCCCCAGCATTTT.

The CDR3 DNA sequence: TGTGCCAGCCGAGGTGGAGCTAACTATGGCTACACCTTC. Amino acids: CASRGGANYGYTF. The J gene is TRBJ1-2, the V gene TRBV2; D is unresolved. V shed 8 bases and J shed 0 bases, with 10 bases lying between them. Germline V gives CDR1 SNHLY, CDR2 FYNNEI. This CDR3 has 13 residues.

This clone was seen only once. This rearrangement joins TRBV2 to TRBJ2-2, with TRBD2 matching over 8 bases. J was trimmed by 0 bases and V by 2 bases; bases with no gene match: 8. Looked up from germline, CDR1 is SNHLY and CDR2 is FYNNEI. The CDR3 extends over 18 amino acids. The CDR3 is CASSEWRGAGANTGELFF. The CDR3 DNA reads as TGTGCCAGCAGTGAATGGAGAGGAGCGGGGGCGAACACCGGGGAGCTGTTTTTT.

A single count supports this clone. V usage is TRBV3-1 (or the pseudogene TRBV3-2) and J usage is TRBJ1-2; D is unclear. This CDR3 comprises 15 residues. V was shortened by 2 bases and J by 7 bases, with 17 bases between the two germline ends. Per germline, CDR1 LGHDT and CDR2 YNNKEL (reference sequence). The CDR3 nucleotides are TGTGCCAGCAGCCAAAATGATCGCACCTCGGGTGGCTACACCTTC. Translating gives CASSQNDRTSGGYTF.

The rearrangement links TRBV20-1 to TRBJ1-5, with 8 bases that match TRBD1. V was pared by 3 bases and J by 11 bases, with 6 bases of the junction left unmatched. Germline V CDR1 and CDR2: DFQATT, SNEGSKA (reference sequence). The CDR3 is 12 amino acids. This CDR3 reads CSASRAQGAQHF. CDR3 DNA sequence: TGCAGTGCTAGTAGAGCACAGGGGGCCCAGCATTTT.

The V gene is TRBV5-1, the J gene TRBJ2-4; 7 bases agree with TRBD2. Trimming removed 4 bases from V and 1 base from J; junction bases left unmatched: 2. The CDR3 extends over 14 amino acids. Germline CDR1 SGHRS, CDR2 YFSETQ. CDR3: CASSPGGAKNIQYF. DNA of the CDR3: TGCGCCAGCAGCCCGGGAGGTGCCAAAAACATTCAGTACTTC.

J is TRBJ1-1 and V is TRBV10-1; tentative D call: TRBD1 (6 bases). V shed 3 bases and J shed 4 bases, with 12 bases lying between them. Germline V CDR1 and CDR2: WNHNN, SYGVQD (reference sequence). The CDR3 contains 14 residues. Here the CDR3 reads CASSDSRGGTEAFF. Here the CDR3 DNA reads TGCGCCAGCAGTGATAGCCGAGGGGGCACTGAAGCTTTCTTT.

The rearrangement links TRBV6-5 to TRBJ1-5, with 10 bases aligning to TRBD1. CDR1 and CDR2 from the germline V gene are MNHEY and SVGAGI. After removal of 9 bases from V and 6 bases from J, the junction contained 5 bases not matched to a gene. The CDR3 length is 13 residues. In DNA, the CDR3 is TGTGCCAGTAGAGGACAGGGGGGTCAGCCCCAGCATTTT. Protein: CASRGQGGQPQHF.

The J gene is TRBJ1-4, the V gene TRBV12-3 or TRBV12-4, with a tentative D call TRBD1 (5 bases). This CDR3 comprises 13 residues. V shed 5 bases and J shed 8 bases, with 12 bases lying between them. In DNA form, the CDR3 reads TGTGCCAGCAGTCCAATAAGGGGCGAAAAACTGTTTTTT. It is translated as CASSPIRGEKLFF.

This chain joins TRBV19 and TRBJ1-1; D gene ambiguous. Trimming removed 1 base from V and 5 bases from J, with 5 bases in between. CDR1 is LNHDA, CDR2 SQIVND, per germline (reference sequence). The CDR3 runs 12 residues. The CDR3 sequence: CASSIVQTEAFF. The DNA for the CDR3 is TGTGCCAGTAGTATAGTACAGACTGAAGCTTTCTTT.

The gene calls are TRBV11-2 and TRBJ1-2; TRBD1 might be the D (5 bases). Trimming pared 5 bases from V and 4 bases from J, leaving 14 bases between. The CDR3 sequence is 14 residues long. The germline CDR1 and CDR2 sequences are SGHAT and FQNNGV. This CDR3 is CASSRQSSGYGYTF. The CDR3 DNA follows: TGTGCCAGCAGCCGACAGAGCTCGGGCTATGGCTACACCTTC.

Notes on this clone: Other DNA sequences in this specimen translate into the identical CDR3. The V and J genes are TRBV29-1 and TRBJ2-3; 8 bases fit TRBD2. Trimming at V came to 6 bases and at J to 3 bases, leaving 2 bases not matched to a gene. CDR1 SQVTM and CDR2 ANQGSEA come from the germline V gene. The CDR3 extends over 12 amino acids. The chain's CDR3 is CSVRGGTDTQYF. CDR3 DNA: TGCAGCGTCCGGGGGGGGACAGATACGCAGTATTTT.

The chain is built from TRBV2 and TRBJ1-1; possible D gene TRBD1, 6 bases. From germline, CDR1 is SNHLY and CDR2 FYNNEI. This CDR3 region has 13 residues. Trimming stripped 5 bases from V and 4 bases from J, with 11 bases between. The CDR3 sequence: CASSQQGRTEAFF. As DNA, the CDR3 is TGTGCCAGCAGTCAGCAGGGGCGCACTGAAGCTTTCTTT.

The J gene is TRBJ1-2, the V gene TRBV28, with D unresolved. In germline, CDR1 is MDHEN, CDR2 SYDVKM. The CDR3 consists of 15 residues. Trimming removed 7 bases at V and 2 bases at J, with 17 bases between. CDR3 nucleotides: TGTGCCAGCATTTCTCCACCAGGCCCCAACTATGGCTACACCTTC. It codes for CASISPPGPNYGYTF.

The rearrangement uses TRBV6-6 and TRBJ2-7; no clear D gene. This CDR3 has 15 residues. Germline lookup yields CDR1 MNHNY and CDR2 SVGAGI (reference sequence). V was cut by 4 bases and J by 1 base, with 14 bases left in between. CDR3 nucleotide sequence: TGTGCCAGCAGTTTATGGCCAGGAAGGTCCTACGAGCAGTACTTC. The encoded protein is CASSLWPGRSYEQYF.

The CDR3 is CASSPSTEGIQYF. CDR3 nucleotides: TGTGCCAGCTCACCATCTACAGAGGGCATTCAGTACTTC. V is TRBV18 and J is TRBJ2-4; D may be TRBD2 (5 bases). This CDR3 region has 13 residues. Trimming left V 2 bases short and J 9 bases short, with 11 bases between. In germline, CDR1 is KGHSH, CDR2 LQKENI.

The chain joins TRBV7-6 to TRBJ1-5, with D maybe TRBD1 (6 bases). This CDR3 is 18 amino acids long. Germline CDR1 reads SGHVS; CDR2 reads FNYEAQ. The germline V and J ends were trimmed by 0 bases and 0 bases, with 15 bases remaining between them. This CDR3 is CASSLAAGTPYSNQPQHF. In DNA form, the CDR3 reads TGTGCCAGCAGCTTAGCGGCCGGGACACCCTATAGCAATCAGCCCCAGCATTTT.

The CDR3 loop reads CASSISGTGREKGGYTF. The DNA of the CDR3 is TGTGCCAGCAGTATTTCCGGGACAGGGAGAGAGAAGGGTGGCTACACCTTC. This chain joins TRBV9 and TRBJ1-2; 9 nucleotides align to TRBD1. Germline V lookup: CDR1 SGDLS, CDR2 YYNGEE. This CDR3 has 17 residues. Trimming cost V 5 bases and J 7 bases; bases outside gene matches: 18.

The chain has TRBV5-5 and TRBJ1-2; 9 positions agree with TRBD1. The ends lost 0 bases at V and 3 bases at J; junction bases unmatched: 6. Germline-derived CDR1 and CDR2 are SGHKS and YYEKEE (reference sequence). The length of the CDR3 is 16 residues. CDR3 sequence reads: CASSLEHRGPYYGYTF. The DNA of the CDR3 is TGTGCCAGCAGCTTGGAGCACAGGGGGCCCTACTATGGCTACACCTTC.

This rearrangement joins TRBV19 to TRBJ2-7, with 9 bases fitting TRBD1. The CDR3 length is 15 residues. J was trimmed by 3 bases and V by 5 bases; bases with no gene match: 8. Germline V CDR1 and CDR2: LNHDA, SQIVND (reference sequence). CDR3 in DNA: TGTGCCAGTAGTTCAGGACAGGGGACTCTCTACGAGCAGTACTTC. Its translation: CASSSGQGTLYEQYF.

Only one count was recorded for this clone. The chain couples TRBV29-1 to TRBJ1-5; tentative D call: TRBD1 (6 bases). This CDR3 is 12 amino acids long. V lost 6 bases to trimming and J lost 3 bases, with 9 bases between them. Germline V gene sequence: CDR1 SQVTM, CDR2 ANQGSEA. CDR3 residues: CSVRDNNQPQHF. DNA for the CDR3: TGCAGCGTGAGGGACAACAATCAGCCCCAGCATTTT. The full variable domain, in which reference TRBV29-1 and TRBJ1-5 provide the parts outside the CDR3, is SAVISQKPSRDICQRGTSLTIQCQVDSQVTMMFWYRQQPGQSLTLIATANQGSEATYESGFVIDKFPISRPNLTFSTLTVSNMSPEDSSIYLCSVRDNNQPQHFGDGTRLSIL.

This clone was picked up one time. The chain recombines TRBV24-1 with TRBJ1-2; weak D call: TRBD1 (6 bases). Germline lookup yields CDR1 KGHDR and CDR2 SFDVKD. The CDR3 is 14 amino acids. V lost 2 bases, J lost 6 bases, and 12 bases lay in between. The CDR3 nucleotides are TGTGCCACCAGTGATTCGTCGGGACACCATGGCTACACCTTC. The encoded protein is CATSDSSGHHGYTF.

The J gene is TRBJ1-4, the V gene TRBV6-5; 7 nucleotides match TRBD1. Germline V gene data show CDR1 as MNHEY and CDR2 as SVGAGI. V shed 7 bases, J shed 8 bases, and the junction held 7 bases outside the gene matches. The CDR3 covers 13 residues. The CDR3 loop is CASNRQGGEKLFF. The CDR3 nucleotides are TGTGCCAGCAATCGACAGGGCGGAGAAAAACTGTTTTTT.